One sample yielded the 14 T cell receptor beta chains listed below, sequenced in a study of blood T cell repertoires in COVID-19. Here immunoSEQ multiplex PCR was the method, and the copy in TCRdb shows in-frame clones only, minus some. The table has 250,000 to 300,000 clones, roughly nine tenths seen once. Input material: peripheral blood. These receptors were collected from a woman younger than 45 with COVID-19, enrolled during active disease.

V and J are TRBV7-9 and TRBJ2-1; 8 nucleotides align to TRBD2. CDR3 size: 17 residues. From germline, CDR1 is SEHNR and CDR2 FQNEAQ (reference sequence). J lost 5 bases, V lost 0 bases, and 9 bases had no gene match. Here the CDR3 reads CASSLAIGTRGHNEQFF. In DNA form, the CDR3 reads TGTGCCAGCAGCTTAGCGATCGGGACTAGGGGACACAATGAGCAGTTCTTC.

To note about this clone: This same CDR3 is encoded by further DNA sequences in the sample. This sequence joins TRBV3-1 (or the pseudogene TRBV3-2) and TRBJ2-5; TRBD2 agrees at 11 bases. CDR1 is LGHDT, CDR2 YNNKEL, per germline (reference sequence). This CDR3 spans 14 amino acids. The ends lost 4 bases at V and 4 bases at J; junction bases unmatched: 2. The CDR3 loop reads CASSLLAGGETQYF. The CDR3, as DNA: TGTGCCAGCAGCCTCCTAGCGGGAGGAGAGACCCAGTACTTC.

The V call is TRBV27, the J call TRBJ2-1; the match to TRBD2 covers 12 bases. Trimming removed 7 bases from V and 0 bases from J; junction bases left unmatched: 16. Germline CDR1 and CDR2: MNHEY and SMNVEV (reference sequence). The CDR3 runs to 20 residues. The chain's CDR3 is CASTLLGLAGLSSSYNEQFF. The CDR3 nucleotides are TGTGCCAGCACCCTCCTTGGACTAGCGGGACTTTCGAGCTCCTACAATGAGCAGTTCTTC.

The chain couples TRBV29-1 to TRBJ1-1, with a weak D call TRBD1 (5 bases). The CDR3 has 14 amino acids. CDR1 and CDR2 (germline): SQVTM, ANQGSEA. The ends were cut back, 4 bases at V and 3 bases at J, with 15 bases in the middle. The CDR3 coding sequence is TGCAGCGTTGGGGCCCGCAGGGCAGACACTGAAGCTTTCTTT. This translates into CSVGARRADTEAFF.

Here the CDR3 reads CASRSDRGIQHF. CDR3 DNA: TGTGCCAGCAGGTCGGACAGGGGGATCCAGCATTTT. This rearrangement joins TRBV25-1 to TRBJ1-5; TRBD1 aligns across 10 bases. The CDR3 length is 12 residues. V was clipped by 6 bases and J by 12 bases; unmatched bases: 5. The germline V gene encodes CDR1 MGHDK and CDR2 SYGVNS.

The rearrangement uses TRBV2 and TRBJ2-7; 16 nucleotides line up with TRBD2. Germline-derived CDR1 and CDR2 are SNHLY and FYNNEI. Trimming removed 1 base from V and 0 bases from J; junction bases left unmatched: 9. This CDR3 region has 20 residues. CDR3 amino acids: CASSEGPGTSGRASSYEQYF. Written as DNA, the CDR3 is TGTGCCAGCAGTGAAGGACCTGGGACTAGCGGGAGGGCCAGCTCCTACGAGCAGTACTTC. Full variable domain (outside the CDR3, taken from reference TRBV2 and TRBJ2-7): EPEVTQTPSHQVTQMGQEVILRCVPISNHLYFYWYRQILGQKVEFLVSFYNNEISEKSEIFDDQFSVERPDGSNFTLKIRSTKLEDSAMYFCASSEGPGTSGRASSYEQYFGPGTRLTVT.

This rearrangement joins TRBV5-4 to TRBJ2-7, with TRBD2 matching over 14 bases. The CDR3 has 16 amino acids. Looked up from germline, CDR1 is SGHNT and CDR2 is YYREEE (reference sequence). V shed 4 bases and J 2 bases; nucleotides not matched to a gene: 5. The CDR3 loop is CASSTGLAGAPYEQYF. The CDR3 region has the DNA TGTGCCAGCAGCACGGGACTAGCGGGAGCCCCCTACGAGCAGTACTTC.

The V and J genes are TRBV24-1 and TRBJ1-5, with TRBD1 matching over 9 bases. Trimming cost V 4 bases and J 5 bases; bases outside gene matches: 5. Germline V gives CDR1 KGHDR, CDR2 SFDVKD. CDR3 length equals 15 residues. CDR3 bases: TGTGCCACCAGTGAGGGGACAGGGCGCCATCAGCCCCAGCATTTT. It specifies CATSEGTGRHQPQHF.

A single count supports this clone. In nucleotides, the CDR3 is TGCGCCAGCAGCTTGGCCCGGGATCAGCCCCAGCATTTT. Its protein product is CASSLARDQPQHF. The rearrangement uses TRBV5-1 and TRBJ1-5; no reliable D call. V lost 0 bases to trimming and J lost 5 bases, with 6 bases between them. The CDR3 is made up of 13 amino acids. The germline gives CDR1 SGHRS, CDR2 YFSETQ.

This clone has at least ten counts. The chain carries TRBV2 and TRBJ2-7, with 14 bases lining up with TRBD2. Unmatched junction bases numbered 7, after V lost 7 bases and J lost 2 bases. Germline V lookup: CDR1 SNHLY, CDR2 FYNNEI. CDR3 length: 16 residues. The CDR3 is CASKGTSGRFAYEQYF. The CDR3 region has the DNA TGTGCCAGCAAGGGGACTAGCGGGAGATTCGCCTACGAGCAGTACTTC.

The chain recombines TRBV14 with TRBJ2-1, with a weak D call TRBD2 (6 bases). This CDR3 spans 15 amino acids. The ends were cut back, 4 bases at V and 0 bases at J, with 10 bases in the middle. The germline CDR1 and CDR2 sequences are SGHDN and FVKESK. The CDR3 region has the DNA TGTGCCAGCAGCCCCGGGGGTAGCTCCTACAATGAGCAGTTCTTC. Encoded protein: CASSPGGSSYNEQFF.

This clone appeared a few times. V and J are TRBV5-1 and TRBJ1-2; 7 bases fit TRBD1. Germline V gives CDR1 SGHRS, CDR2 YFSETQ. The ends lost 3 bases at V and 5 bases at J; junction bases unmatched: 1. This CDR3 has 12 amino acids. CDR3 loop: CASSSQGYGYTF. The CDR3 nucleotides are TGCGCCAGCAGCTCACAGGGGTATGGCTACACCTTC.

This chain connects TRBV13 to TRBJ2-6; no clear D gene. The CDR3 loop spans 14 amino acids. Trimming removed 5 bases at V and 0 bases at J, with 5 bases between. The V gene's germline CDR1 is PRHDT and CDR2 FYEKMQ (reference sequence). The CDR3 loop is CASSRYSGANVLTF. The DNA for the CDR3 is TGTGCCAGCAGCCGCTACTCTGGGGCCAACGTCCTGACTTTC.

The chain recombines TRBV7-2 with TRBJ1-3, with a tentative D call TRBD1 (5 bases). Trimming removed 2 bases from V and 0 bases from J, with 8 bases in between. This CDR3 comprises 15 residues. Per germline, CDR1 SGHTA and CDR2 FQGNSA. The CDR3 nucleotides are TGTGCCAGCAGCTTAACAGGTAGCTCTGGAAACACCATATATTTT. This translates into CASSLTGSSGNTIYF.